The source of this T cell receptor (beta chain) is a study of cytomegalovirus exposure and HLA in healthy donors. Trimming pared 4 bases from V and 5 bases from J, leaving 21 bases between. The CDR3 sequence is 17 residues long. Per the germline V gene, CDR1 is SGDLS and CDR2 is YYNGEE. This clone has a single count. Its antigen is not known. Primers: 60 Vbeta forward and 13 Jbeta reverse. TCRdb's table, derived via immunoSEQ multiplex PCR, lists solely in-frame clones and lacks some. This table has 50,000 to 70,000 clones, approximately 67% appearing once. The study's findings and limits: TCR beta chains numbering roughly 150 were designated cytomegalovirus-associated. A later look showed TCR association rates differing by HLA locus, highest for DRB1 and lowest for HLA-C. In vitro data verified three CMV-associated chains as specific for CMV antigens.

Healthy bone marrow donors supplied every sample. Sequences were obtained from PBMCs. The sequence was obtained from a young man in good health and CMV-seronegative. The gene calls are TRBV9 and TRBJ2-2; possibly TRBD1 for D (6 bases). The CDR3 spells CASSPLHRESRTGELFF. In DNA form, the CDR3 reads TGTGCCAGCAGCCCCCTCCACAGGGAAAGTCGTACCGGGGAGCTGTTTTTT. Filled out from reference TRBV9 and TRBJ2-2, the complete variable domain reads DSGVTQTPKHLITATGQRVTLRCSPRSGDLSVYWYQQSLDQGLQFLIQYYNGEERAKGNILERFSAQQFPDLHSELNLSSLELGDSALYFCASSPLHRESRTGELFFGEGSRLTVL.